This TCR beta chain is from a study of T-cell memory formation after mild COVID-19 (dated by TCRdb to the early 2020s). Looking at the study overall: TCR sequence clusters from the two donors were largely donor specific. In a couple of donors, T-cell clones that expanded and contracted after mild COVID-19 were tracked by sequencing TCRalpha and TCRbeta repertoires over time. The cohort was made up of two young adult volunteers, one female and one male, who were previously healthy.

Findings and caveats that apply to the study as a whole: Some responding clones were detected in pre-infection memory, which suggested that pre-existing cross-reactive memory T cells had joined the SARS-CoV-2 response. Balanced CD4/CD8 phenotypes were observed for clones contracting from day 15 to 85, whereas a bias towards CD4+ was observed for a second wave of clones expanding from day 15 to 37. Only a couple of mild cases were covered by the study, and larger cohorts that include severe cases with pre-infection samples were considered necessary. The second-wave clones that peaked on day 37 were not confirmed to be SARS-CoV-2 specific. Contracting CD4+ clones turned up mainly in the CM and EM memory subsets, whereas EMRA was where CD8+ clones were enriched.

The sequencing machine was an Illumina NovaSeq 6000. TCRalpha and TCRbeta cDNA libraries were built by 5'RACE with constant-segment primers, adding sample barcodes and unique molecular identifiers. RNA was extracted from every sample with Trizol reagent. Library amplification was performed in two PCR steps, and a second sample barcode and Illumina TruSeq adapters were introduced in the second step. Sequencing of libraries was performed on an Illumina NovaSeq with 2 x 150 bp paired-end reads. The paper's data handling went like this. With migec v1.2.7, reads were demultiplexed and then collapsed into UMI-guided consensus sequences. Using mixcr v2.1.11, the UMI consensuses were aligned to TRA and TRB V and J templates and assembled into clonotypes. Expanded or contracted clonotypes were those called significant by both edgeR and NoisET, with noise models trained on biological replicates. edgeR calls used a false discovery rate-adjusted p below 0.01 and a log2 fold-change threshold of 1. PCA with hierarchical clustering of max-normalized trajectories of the 1000 most abundant clonotypes was used as exploratory dynamics analysis. Each responding clone was given a CD4 or CD8 phenotype based on the CD4+ and CD8+ repertoires, which had been sequenced separately. TCRdb reprocessing: public reads trimmed at Q25 with fastp, clones called with MiXCR, in-frame beta chains kept. Each record represents a unique CDR3 protein, reported with the most common genes and DNA among its rows. What appears here as the V and J calls and clone size reflects TCRdb's work, not the paper's. This sample lists approximately 410,000 distinct CDR3 sequences; around a quarter were detected once. Less than 15% of the sample goes to the ten largest clones.

PBMCs were isolated by Ficoll-Paque density gradient centrifugation. Comment on this clonotype: There is no known antigen for this receptor. No clone much larger than this one lies a single base away; base qualities are absent.

V gives up 0 bases and J gives up 5 bases, and the segment between their germline ends measures 13 bases. CDR1 and CDR2 (LNHDA, SQIVND) derive from the germline V gene (reference sequence). From the cysteine through the phenylalanine, the CDR3 covers 15 amino acids. Of the read, only the CDR3 DNA is kept; its 45 bases are in frame from base 1. The rearranged segments are TRBV19 and TRBJ1-2; the best D guess is TRBD1, with 5 bases matching. The receptor comes from an adult woman who had mild COVID-19 (a few samples of this study predate the infection). The sample titles of this study are shuffled in the database, so cell type and time point are left out; the donor was told from shared clones. Sequencing used PBMCs or a T cell subset sorted from them (not recorded which). The CDR3 region: CASSIDRGRTYGYTF. In nucleotides, the sequence is TGTGCCAGTAGTATAGATCGGGGGAGAACATATGGCTACACCTTC.